This T cell receptor (beta chain) was identified in a study of PD-1 blockade in mismatch repair-deficient tumors. Study-wide background: All were previously treated, progressing patients with around 12 mismatch repair-deficient cancer types.

Between the trimmed V and J ends, which lost 7 bases and 5 bases, there was a span of 10 bases. CDR3 length: 12 residues. Germline-derived CDR1 and CDR2 are MNHEY and SMNVEV (reference sequence). PCR or immunohistochemistry showed mismatch repair deficiency in every enrolled patient. TCRs were sequenced from three patients responding to pembrolizumab. Generated by immunoSEQ multiplex PCR, the TCRdb table keeps only in-frame clones and is missing some. The sample yields approximately 130,000 clones, roughly 86% seen once. Findings of the study overall: After pembrolizumab, tumor-resident clones rose rapidly, then generally contracted before radiologic responses.

This clone has only one observation. Its target is not known. The chain joins TRBV27 to TRBJ2-3; D is unclear. The specimen comprised peripheral blood, sampled 44 weeks after starting pembrolizumab. This receptor was obtained from an adult with mismatch repair-deficient cancer. The CDR3 DNA sequence: TGTGCCAGCAAAACGGATGGAGATACGCAGTATTTT. Translating gives CASKTDGDTQYF.